This T cell receptor (beta chain) comes out of a study of prognosis after radiotherapy for stage I lung cancer. Study observations and caveats: Unique TCR clone counts dropped after stereotactic body radiation therapy, from a median of 10,088 to 6,861. Tumor-specific reactivity of the expanded TCR clones remained undetermined.

Genomic DNA yielded TCR beta CDR3, amplified by two-round multiplex PCR. Gene-specific TRBV and TRBJ primers were used in PCR round one. MiXCR was run by TCRdb on the multiplex PCR reads, yielding one entry per CDR3 protein. This sample carries about 31,000 distinct CDR3 sequences, about 39% of them seen once, and the ten largest clones take approximately 15%. This clonotype was counted many times. The antigen is unknown. Here the sequenced sample was PBMCs, taken before or after stereotactic body radiation therapy (not recorded which). The clonotype comes from a donor over 45 with non-small cell lung cancer.

This CDR3 is CAWALAGGTYTQYF. In DNA form, the CDR3 reads TGTGCCTGGGCCCTAGCGGGGGGTACCTATACGCAGTATTTT. The V and J genes are TRBV30 and TRBJ2-3; the match to TRBD2 covers 11 bases. CDR1 GTSNPN and CDR2 SVGIG come from the germline V gene (reference sequence). This CDR3 is built from 14 residues. V shed 5 bases, J shed 7 bases, and the junction held 8 bases outside the gene matches.